Following are 4 T cell receptor beta chains from one sample sequenced in a study of blood T cells in healthy people across ages. A sample-barcoded 5' primer and a J-beta primer mix were used in a second PCR of about 7 to 12 cycles. MiXCR, run by TCRdb on the 5' RACE reads, gives a single entry per CDR3 protein. In the table there are roughly 800,000 distinct CDR3 sequences, roughly 24% of which are singletons. These data were likewise used in another study, on T cells of mothers and their children.

What was sequenced was blood. These receptors were obtained from a boy aged 5 to 17 in good health.

This clonotype was observed a single time. This rearrangement joins TRBV6-5 to TRBJ2-1; TRBD2 matches 11 bases. Trimming cost V 7 bases and J 6 bases; bases outside gene matches: 8. The CDR3 loop spans 15 amino acids. CDR1 is MNHEY and CDR2 is SVGAGI in the germline V gene. This CDR3 reads CASTITSGGLNEQFF. The CDR3 coding sequence is TGTGCCAGCACCATAACTAGCGGGGGCCTCAATGAGCAGTTCTTC.

This clonotype has ten or more counts. The CDR3 DNA follows: TGTGCCAGCAGCTTAGGGGGATGGGAGACCCAGTACTTC. Translated, it gives CASSLGGWETQYF. The chain joins TRBV7-6 to TRBJ2-5, with D unresolved. Germline V gives CDR1 SGHVS, CDR2 FNYEAQ. The CDR3 spans 13 residues. V was pared by 1 base and J by 5 bases, with 8 bases between.

This chain connects TRBV7-2 to TRBJ2-5; 10 bases align to TRBD2. After removal of 5 bases from V and 4 bases from J, the junction contained 10 bases not matched to a gene. The CDR3 has 16 residues. Germline-derived CDR1 and CDR2 are SGHTA and FQGNSA. The CDR3 loop is CASSTQISGGIETQYF. As DNA, the CDR3 is TGTGCCAGCAGCACCCAGATTAGCGGGGGGATAGAGACCCAGTACTTC.

This chain connects TRBV11-2 to TRBJ1-4; D remains unclear. The V end was cut by 4 bases, the J end by 8 bases, with 14 bases between. The germline V gene has CDR1 SGHAT and CDR2 FQNNGV. The CDR3 covers 14 residues. CDR3 DNA sequence: TGTGCCAGCAGCTCTCTGAAGGTTGGGGAAAAACTGTTTTTT. Translation gives CASSSLKVGEKLFF.